Listed here is a single T cell receptor (beta chain). TCRdb re-called the RT-PCR reads with MiXCR, one entry per CDR3 protein. Counted here are roughly 620,000 distinct CDR3 sequences, approximately 10% occurring once; the ten biggest clones make up approximately 9.9%. This entry is derived from a study of response to subunit inactivated influenza vaccine. V lost 3 bases and J 2 bases, leaving 17 bases between the germline ends. Germline CDR1 is LGHNA and CDR2 is YSLEER. This CDR3 is built from 17 residues. These records were also assigned to another study, of T cells expressing NK-cell markers. That source adds: It was by 5'RACE template switching with UMIs that TCR beta cDNA was made.

Here the sequenced sample was PBMCs from blood, taken on the day of vaccination. This clonotype was sampled from a man aged 45-60 years who received an inactivated influenza vaccine. The chain recombines TRBV4-3 with TRBJ2-1, with D unclear. The CDR3 region is CASSQTLTKAAYNEQFF. In DNA form, the CDR3 reads TGCGCCAGCAGCCAGACGTTAACGAAGGCGGCCTACAATGAGCAGTTCTTC.